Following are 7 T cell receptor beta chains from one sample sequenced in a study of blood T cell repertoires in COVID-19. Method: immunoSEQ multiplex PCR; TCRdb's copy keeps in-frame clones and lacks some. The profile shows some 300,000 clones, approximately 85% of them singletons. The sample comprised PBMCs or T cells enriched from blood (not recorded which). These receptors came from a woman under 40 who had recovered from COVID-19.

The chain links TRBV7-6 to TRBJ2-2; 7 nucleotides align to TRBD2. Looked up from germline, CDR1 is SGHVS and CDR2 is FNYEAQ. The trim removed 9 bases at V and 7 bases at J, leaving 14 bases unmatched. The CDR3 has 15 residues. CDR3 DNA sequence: TGTGCCAGTGGGGGTTGGCGGGAGCAAAACGGGGAGCTGTTTTTT. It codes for CASGGWREQNGELFF.

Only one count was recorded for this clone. The chain's CDR3 is CASSMYGSGGAVEDEQFF. DNA of the CDR3: TGTGCCAGTAGTATGTACGGAAGCGGGGGGGCCGTGGAGGATGAGCAGTTCTTC. The rearrangement uses TRBV19 and TRBJ2-1; 10 nucleotides match TRBD2. The trim removed 3 bases at V and 8 bases at J, leaving 16 bases unmatched. CDR1 is LNHDA, CDR2 SQIVND, per germline (reference sequence). The CDR3 runs 18 residues.

CDR3 amino acids: CASTTGLAGNTIYF. DNA of the CDR3: TGTGCCAGCACTACAGGGTTGGCTGGAAACACCATATATTTT. The V gene is TRBV6-5, the J gene TRBJ1-3; possibly TRBD1 for D (6 bases). The V and J ends lost 7 bases and 2 bases respectively, with 12 bases between them. The CDR3 has 14 residues. Looked up from germline, CDR1 is MNHEY and CDR2 is SVGAGI.

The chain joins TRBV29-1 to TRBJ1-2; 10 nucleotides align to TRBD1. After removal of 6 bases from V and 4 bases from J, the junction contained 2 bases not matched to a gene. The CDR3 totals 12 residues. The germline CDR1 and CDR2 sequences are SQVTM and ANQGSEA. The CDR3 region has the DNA TGCAGCGTGAGACAGGGGGCCTATGGCTACACCTTC. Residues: CSVRQGAYGYTF.

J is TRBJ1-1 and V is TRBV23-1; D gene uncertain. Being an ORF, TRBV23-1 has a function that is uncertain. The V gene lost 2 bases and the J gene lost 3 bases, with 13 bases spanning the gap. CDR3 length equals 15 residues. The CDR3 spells CASSQLSGQDTEAFF. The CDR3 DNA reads TGCGCCAGCAGTCAACTAAGCGGGCAGGACACTGAAGCTTTCTTT.

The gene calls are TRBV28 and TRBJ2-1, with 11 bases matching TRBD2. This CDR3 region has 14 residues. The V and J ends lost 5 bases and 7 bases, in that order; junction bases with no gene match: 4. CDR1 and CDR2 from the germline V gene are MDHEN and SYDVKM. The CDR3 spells CASSRLAGNNEQFF. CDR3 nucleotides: TGTGCCAGCAGTAGACTAGCGGGAAATAATGAGCAGTTCTTC.

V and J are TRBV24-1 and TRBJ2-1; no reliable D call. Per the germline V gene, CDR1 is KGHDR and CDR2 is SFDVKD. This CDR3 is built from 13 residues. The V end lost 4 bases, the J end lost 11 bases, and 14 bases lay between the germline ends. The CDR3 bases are TGTGCCACCAGTGACCTTTTACGGGTACAGCAGTTCTTC. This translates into CATSDLLRVQQFF.